The next 23 T cell receptor beta chains were all read from a single sample in a study of human T cells and chemical hapten exposure. Time point denoted: pre-sensitization, week 0. Noted treatment: therapeutic diphenylcyclopropenone sensitization with weekly scalp DPC. TCRdb redid the calling of the RACE reads with MiXCR, one entry per CDR3 protein. The sample has around 120,000 distinct CDR3 sequences, roughly 14% seen once. This specimen consisted of whole blood, obtained in connection with sensitization to the hapten diphenylcyclopropenone (DPC). The receptors here all came from a woman aged 18 to 35 with alopecia areata. Some clones in this sample may be carry-over from other donors' samples.

This clonotype was found many times. CDR3 residues: CASSRGQGTGELFF. CDR3 coding DNA: TGTGCCAGCAGCCGGGGACAGGGGACCGGGGAGCTGTTTTTT. The chain is built from TRBV7-7 and TRBJ2-2; 10 bases are shared with TRBD1. The junction had 2 bases not matched to a gene; V was cut back by 5 bases and J by 5 bases. The germline CDR1 and CDR2 sequences are SSHAT and FNYEAQ (reference sequence). The CDR3 spans 14 residues.

In this sample, this clonotype turned up a few times. The chain couples TRBV5-6 to TRBJ2-5, with 10 bases fitting TRBD2. V trimming: 2 bases; J trimming: 2 bases; junction bases outside the gene matches: 6. This CDR3 has 16 amino acids. Germline loops: CDR1 SGHDT, CDR2 YYEEEE. CDR3 sequence (DNA): TGTGCCAGCAGCTTCCCCCCTAGCGGGGGACAAGAGACCCAGTACTTC. Translating it yields CASSFPPSGGQETQYF.

The chain joins TRBV13 to TRBJ1-1, with D maybe TRBD1 (5 bases). The germline V and J ends were trimmed by 5 bases and 3 bases, with 10 bases remaining between them. Per germline, CDR1 PRHDT and CDR2 FYEKMQ (reference sequence). The CDR3 runs 13 residues. The CDR3 protein is CASSRIGDTEAFF. The DNA of the CDR3 is TGTGCCAGCAGCCGAATAGGGGACACTGAAGCTTTCTTT.

The chain couples TRBV29-1 to TRBJ2-3; TRBD2 agrees at 11 bases. CDR3 length equals 15 residues. With 2 bases clipped from V and 2 bases from J, the junction kept 3 bases outside the gene matches. Germline CDR1 SQVTM, CDR2 ANQGSEA. The CDR3 DNA sequence: TGCAGCGTTGAAACTAGCGGGGGAACCACAGATACGCAGTATTTT. Translating gives CSVETSGGTTDTQYF.

This clonotype was seen only a few times. V and J are TRBV12-3 or TRBV12-4 and TRBJ2-7; 8 bases agree with TRBD2. Trimming cost V 6 bases and J 5 bases; bases outside gene matches: 6. CDR3 length: 13 residues. The DNA for the CDR3 is TGTGCCAGCAGCCTACCGGGGGGGGACGAGCAGTACTTC. This gives the protein CASSLPGGDEQYF.

Comments on this clonotype: A much larger clone sits a single nucleotide away, making a read error possible. This likely comes from a read error, as the CDR3 has no conserved phenylalanine or tryptophan at its end. The chain is built from TRBV29-1 and TRBJ2-2; 7 bases fit TRBD1. Germline assignment: CDR1 SQVTM and CDR2 ANQGSEA. CDR3 size: 16 residues. Trimming took 6 bases from V and 0 from J; bases not matched to a gene: 10. CDR3 residues: CSVTREGAANTGELFL. The CDR3 region has the DNA TGCAGCGTCACCCGAGAGGGGGCCGCGAACACCGGGGAGCTGTTTTTA.

This clonotype was counted many times. The V call is TRBV29-1, the J call TRBJ1-1; D gene uncertain. Trimming removed 3 bases at V and 2 bases at J, with 10 bases between. The germline V gene has CDR1 SQVTM and CDR2 ANQGSEA. This CDR3 is 13 amino acids long. The CDR3 here is CSVELAGNTEAFF. CDR3 DNA sequence: TGCAGCGTTGAGTTGGCGGGTAACACTGAAGCTTTCTTT.

The chain links TRBV20-1 to TRBJ2-7, with 13 bases that match TRBD2. V lost 1 base, J lost 0 bases, and 9 bases stayed unmatched. The length of the CDR3 is 18 residues. The germline V gene encodes CDR1 DFQATT and CDR2 SNEGSKA (reference sequence). This CDR3 is CSARARLAGGPSSYEQYF. CDR3 in DNA: TGCAGTGCTAGAGCAAGACTAGCGGGGGGACCTAGCTCCTACGAGCAGTACTTC.

This clonotype came up a few times. V gene TRBV6-2 or TRBV6-3 combines with J gene TRBJ2-6; TRBD1 aligns across 10 bases. The junction had 9 bases not matched to a gene; V was cut back by 8 bases and J by 2 bases. CDR1 is MNHEY, CDR2 SVGEGT, per germline. There are 17 residues in the CDR3. This CDR3 reads CASHSDRGTPGANVLTF. Here the CDR3 DNA reads TGTGCCAGCCATTCGGACAGGGGGACACCTGGGGCCAACGTCCTGACTTTC.

This clonotype was detected ten times or more. This chain uses TRBV6-6 with TRBJ2-3; 11 positions agree with TRBD2. CDR1 MNHNY and CDR2 SVGAGI come from the germline V gene (reference sequence). The J segment lost 5 bases and the V segment lost 8 bases, leaving 9 bases of the junction unmatched. The CDR3 length is 15 residues. CDR3 nucleotides: TGTGCCAGCTGTAGCGGGGGGGCAGGGGTAGATACGCAGTATTTT. Its translation: CASCSGGAGVDTQYF.

This clonotype showed up just a few times. J is TRBJ2-7 and V is TRBV7-9; no firm D call. With 0 bases removed from V and 0 bases from J, the gap between germline ends came to 12 bases. CDR3 length: 16 residues. The germline V gene encodes CDR1 SEHNR and CDR2 FQNEAQ (reference sequence). For the CDR3, the DNA is TGTGCCAGCAGCTTAGCGTCCAGGTTGAGCTCCTACGAGCAGTACTTC. This codes for CASSLASRLSSYEQYF.

V gene TRBV18 combines with J gene TRBJ1-5; weak D call: TRBD1 (5 bases). Germline values: CDR1 KGHSH, CDR2 LQKENI. V dropped 3 bases and J dropped 6 bases, with 18 bases sitting between them. CDR3 size: 16 residues. The CDR3 protein is CASSPGGSGTVQPQHF. In DNA, the CDR3 is TGTGCCAGCTCACCGGGGGGGAGTGGCACAGTTCAGCCCCAGCATTTT.

The chain combines TRBV4-3 with TRBJ2-5, with D unresolved. Germline lookup yields CDR1 LGHNA and CDR2 YSLEER. The CDR3 is 16 residues long. Trimming took 1 base from V and 6 from J, leaving 18 bases between them. This chain's CDR3 is CASSQGLGSSQKTQYF. CDR3 nucleotides: TGCGCCAGCAGCCAAGGTCTGGGATCTTCCCAGAAGACCCAGTACTTC.

This chain joins TRBV4-2 and TRBJ1-1; 8 positions match TRBD1. The J segment lost 6 bases and the V segment lost 0 bases, leaving 9 bases of the junction unmatched. The germline V gene has CDR1 LGHNA and CDR2 YNFKEQ. The CDR3 spans 16 residues. The CDR3 is CASSQDRGDRPSEAFF. CDR3 DNA sequence: TGTGCCAGCAGCCAAGATCGCGGGGACAGGCCCTCTGAAGCTTTCTTT.

CDR3 amino acids: CASSYDRVGNSPLHF. The DNA for the CDR3 is TGTGCCAGCAGTTACGACAGGGTTGGAAATTCACCCCTCCACTTT. The chain couples TRBV6-6 to TRBJ1-6, with 7 bases lining up with TRBD1. Trimming at V came to 2 bases and at J to 7 bases, leaving 5 bases not matched to a gene. Germline V gene data show CDR1 as MNHNY and CDR2 as SVGAGI (reference sequence). This CDR3 spans 15 amino acids.

V gene TRBV12-3 or TRBV12-4 combines with J gene TRBJ2-2; 11 bases are shared with TRBD1. The CDR3 runs 18 residues. The J segment lost 1 base and the V segment lost 4 bases, leaving 8 bases of the junction unmatched. This chain's CDR3 is CASSWDRGWWRNTGELFF. Written as DNA, the CDR3 is TGTGCCAGCAGTTGGGACAGGGGGTGGTGGCGGAACACCGGGGAGCTGTTTTTT.

This clonotype came up a few times. The chain combines TRBV12-3 or TRBV12-4 with TRBJ1-3; D is unresolved. V was cut by 6 bases and J by 2 bases, with 8 bases left in between. There are 13 residues in the CDR3. The CDR3 DNA follows: TGTGCCAGCAGGGTGGCAGCTGGAAACACCATATATTTT. This translates into CASRVAAGNTIYF.

Concerning this clonotype itself: Relative to the germline gene, one junction end is altered; a read error may explain this. The genes are TRBV6-2 or TRBV6-3 and TRBJ2-5; perhaps D is TRBD1 or TRBD2 (6 bases each). CDR3 length equals 16 residues. Germline CDR1 is MNHEY and CDR2 is SVGEGT. Written as DNA, the CDR3 is TGTGCCAGCAGTTACTCCGGGGGCCGATACCAAGAGACCCAGCACTTC. This sequence encodes CASSYSGGRYQETQHF.

This clonotype came up many times. The chain couples TRBV11-2 to TRBJ2-7; D may be TRBD1 (6 bases). The V end was cut by 5 bases, the J end by 7 bases, with 18 bases between. CDR3 length equals 14 residues. Germline CDR1 SGHAT, CDR2 FQNNGV. The CDR3 nucleotides read TGTGCCAGCAGCCTAAAGACAGGCCGAGGAGAGCAGTACTTC. It specifies CASSLKTGRGEQYF.

A few counts support this clonotype. The chain combines TRBV12-5 with TRBJ2-1, with D unclear. V shed 2 bases and J shed 13 bases, with 9 bases lying between them. The V gene's germline CDR1 is LGHNT and CDR2 FRNRAP. The CDR3 has 11 amino acids. CDR3 DNA: TGTGCTAGTGGTTTGACATCGATACAGTTCTTC. It yields the protein CASGLTSIQFF.

The genes are TRBV27 and TRBJ2-7, with TRBD1 matching over 8 bases. Germline CDR1 is MNHEY and CDR2 is SMNVEV (reference sequence). V gave up 3 bases and J gave up 5 bases; unmatched junction bases: 6. This CDR3 spans 14 amino acids. The CDR3 protein is CASSFTPGGHEQYF. The CDR3 DNA follows: TGTGCCAGCAGTTTTACCCCAGGGGGCCACGAGCAGTACTTC.

V and J are TRBV20-1 and TRBJ2-7; D perhaps matches TRBD2 (6 bases). CDR1 is DFQATT, CDR2 SNEGSKA, per germline (reference sequence). The CDR3 is 12 amino acids. V was clipped by 6 bases and J by 2 bases, with 11 bases between them. CDR3 in amino acids: CSAEGPTYEQYF. DNA of the CDR3: TGCAGTGCGGAGGGACCAACCTACGAGCAGTACTTC.

The V and J genes are TRBV7-9 and TRBJ1-4; 11 bases map to TRBD1. V dropped 5 bases and J dropped 6; count of bases not matched to a gene: 8. The CDR3 has 16 residues. The germline V gene encodes CDR1 SEHNR and CDR2 FQNEAQ (reference sequence). The CDR3 reads CASSIPPGQGDEKLFF. For the CDR3, the DNA is TGTGCCAGCAGCATACCTCCGGGACAGGGGGATGAAAAACTGTTTTTT.